Given below is one TCR beta chain in context. What it recognizes is unknown. The CDR3 is made up of 17 amino acids. Germline assignment: CDR1 LGHNA and CDR2 YNFKEQ. With 6 bases removed from V and 0 bases from J, the gap between germline ends came to 17 bases. Vbeta (60) and Jbeta (13) primers were used in the PCR. Only in-frame clones appear in the TCRdb table, and some are missing; sequencing was by immunoSEQ multiplex PCR. Among about 150,000 clones listed, roughly 85% were seen once. This specimen belongs to a study of cytomegalovirus exposure and HLA in healthy donors. Study-level points and caveats: HLA allele associations emerged for about 16,000 TCR beta sequences in a later analysis, at 0.05 false discovery rate.

The sample was PBMCs. V is TRBV4-2 and J is TRBJ2-2, with D possibly matching TRBD1 (6 bases). The clonotype originates from a woman between 18 and 29 years old in good health and CMV-seronegative. The CDR3 DNA follows: TGTGCCAGCAGACGCTCTCAGGGGTCCGCGAACACCGGGGAGCTGTTTTTT. Translating gives CASRRSQGSANTGELFF.